The clone carrying this TCR beta chain was picked up a small number of times. The antigen is unknown. Method: immunoSEQ multiplex PCR; TCRdb's copy keeps in-frame clones and lacks some. This table holds 71,000 or so clones, approximately 79% found once. The source of the sample is a study of vaccination effects on CD4 cells after COVID-19. Study-wide results and limits: Only a single clone (1 of 255 vaccine-induced clones in healthy vaccinees) cross-reacted with common cold coronaviruses. Substantial clonal contraction characterized both infection- and vaccine-induced clones late after vaccination.

Viral peptide pool expansion of antigen-specific CD4+ T cells preceded sequencing in the ViraFEST assay. Subsequent to a culture period of 10 days, CD4+ T cells were isolated. Vaccine recipients lacked prior SARS-CoV-2 infection and had negative nucleocapsid antibodies. Researchers swapped half the medium for IL-2 medium on both days 3 and 7. Germline assignment: CDR1 GTSNPN and CDR2 SVGIG (reference sequence). CDR3 size: 14 residues. V lost 0 bases to trimming and J lost 5 bases, with 13 bases between them. The material sequenced was CD4+ T cells from PBMCs cultured with HCoV-OC43 spike peptides, taken before COVID-19 vaccination. Regarding subset: HCoV-OC43 spike overlapping peptide pool stimulation. The chain joins TRBV30 to TRBJ1-2, with D possibly matching TRBD1 (5 bases). The clonotype comes from a human donor who received a COVID-19 vaccine. In DNA, the CDR3 is TGTGCCTGGAGTGTACCTCCCTCAGGGTATGGCTACACCTTC. It specifies CAWSVPPSGYGYTF. The full variable domain, completed using reference TRBV30 and TRBJ1-2, is SQTIHQWPATLVQPVGSPLSLECTVEGTSNPNLYWYRQAAGRGLQLLFYSVGIGQISSEVPQNLSASRPQDRQFILSSKKLLLSDSGFYLCAWSVPPSGYGYTFGSGTRLTVV.